This T cell receptor beta chain is drawn from a study of blood T cells in healthy people across ages. Study-wide results and limits: Getting older went along with TCR beta diversity per million T cells dropping roughly linearly. No conclusive comparison of naive versus antigen-experienced cells was possible with unsorted PBMCs.

The use of a sample-barcoded 5' primer and a J-beta primer mix characterized a second PCR of about 7 to 12 cycles. TCRdb reprocessed the 5' RACE reads via MiXCR and lists one record per CDR3 protein. The sample holds about 780,000 distinct CDR3 sequences, 25% to 30% seen once. The sample holds a few counts of this clonotype. What it recognizes is unknown. V shed 8 bases and J 4 bases; nucleotides not matched to a gene: 11. The CDR3 sequence is 15 residues long. Germline lookup yields CDR1 ENHRY and CDR2 SYGVKD. A further study also used this sample, focusing on T cells of mothers and their children.

The TCR originated in a boy between 10 and 17 years old in good health. The chain is built from TRBV10-3 and TRBJ2-3, with 8 bases fitting TRBD2. The sequenced material came from blood. For the CDR3, the DNA is TGTGCCATCGGGAGGAGCGGGGGCAAGGCAGATACGCAGTATTTT. Its protein is CAIGRSGGKADTQYF.